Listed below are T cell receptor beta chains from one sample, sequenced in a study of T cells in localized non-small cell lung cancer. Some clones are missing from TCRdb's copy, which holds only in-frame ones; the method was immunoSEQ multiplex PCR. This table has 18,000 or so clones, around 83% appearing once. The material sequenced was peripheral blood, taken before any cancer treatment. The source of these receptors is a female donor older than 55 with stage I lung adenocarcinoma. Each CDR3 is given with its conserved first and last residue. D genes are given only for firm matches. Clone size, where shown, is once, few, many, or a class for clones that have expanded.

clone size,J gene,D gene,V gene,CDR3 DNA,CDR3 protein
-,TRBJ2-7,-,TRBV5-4,TGTGCCAGCAGCTTGGGGCAGGGCTCCTACGAGCAGTACTTC,CASSLGQGSYEQYF
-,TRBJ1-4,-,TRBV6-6,TGTGCCAGCAGTACTTTAGGCGCTTCTAATGAAAAACTGTTTTTT,CASSTLGASNEKLFF
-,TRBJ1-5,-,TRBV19,TGTGCCAGTAGACAACAGGGCTTCGGGAATCAGCCCCAGCATTTT,CASRQQGFGNQPQHF
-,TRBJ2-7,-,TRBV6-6,TGTGCCAGCAGACGATCAGGGGAGGCAGGCTACGAGCAGTACTTC,CASRRSGEAGYEQYF
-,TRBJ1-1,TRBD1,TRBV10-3,TGTGCCATCAGTGATTCCGACAGGGTGGCTTTCTTT,CAISDSDRVAFF
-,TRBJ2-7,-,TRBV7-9,TGTGCCAGCAGCTTAAGGAGGGTTAGCAGCGAGCAGTACTTC,CASSLRRVSSEQYF
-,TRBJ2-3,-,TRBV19,TGTGCCAGGTCACCCCCAGGGGAGAATACCGATACGCAGTATTTT,CARSPPGENTDTQYF
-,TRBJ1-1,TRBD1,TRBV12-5,TGTGCTAGTGGTCCCGATAGGGGGCGCAGAACTGAAGCTTTCTTT,CASGPDRGRRTEAFF
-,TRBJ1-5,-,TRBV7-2,TGTGCCAGCAGCTTAGGGGGGGACCCTAGAAATCAGCCCCAGCATTTT,CASSLGGDPRNQPQHF
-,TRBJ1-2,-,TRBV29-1,TGCAGCGTTGATTCCCGGGCCTTCTATGGCTACACCTTC,CSVDSRAFYGYTF
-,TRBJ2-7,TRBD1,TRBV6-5,TGTGCCAGCAGAGACTCGACAGGGACCTACGAGCAGTACTTC,CASRDSTGTYEQYF
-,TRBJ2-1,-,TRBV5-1,TGCGCCAGCAGCTTGGGGGGACCGCTTGGCGATGAGCAGTTCTTC,CASSLGGPLGDEQFF
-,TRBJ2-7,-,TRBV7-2,TGTGCCAGCAGCGGCGGGACAGTCGATCCCTACGAGCAGTACTTC,CASSGGTVDPYEQYF
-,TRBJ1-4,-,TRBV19,TGTGCCAGTAGAGACAGAGGGGCCCATAATGAAAAACTGTTTTTT,CASRDRGAHNEKLFF
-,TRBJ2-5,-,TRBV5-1,TGCGCCAGCAGCTTGGGACTAAACCAAGAGACCCAGTACTTC,CASSLGLNQETQYF
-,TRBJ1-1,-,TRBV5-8,TGTGCCAGCAGCTTGGTAGGTAGCACTGAAGCTTTCTTT,CASSLVGSTEAFF
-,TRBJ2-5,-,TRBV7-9,TGTGCCAGCAGCTTAGGAACAGGGTCGGAGACCCAGTACTTC,CASSLGTGSETQYF
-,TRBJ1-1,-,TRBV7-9,TGTGCCAGCAGCGAGAACAGGAACACTGAAGCTTTCTTT,CASSENRNTEAFF
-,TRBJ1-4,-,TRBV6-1,TGTGCCAGCAGTGAAACCCGCGAAAAACTGTTTTTT,CASSETREKLFF
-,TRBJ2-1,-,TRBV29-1,TGCAGCGTTGAAGATTCGAGGCTATCACCGGATGAGCAGTTCTTC,CSVEDSRLSPDEQFF
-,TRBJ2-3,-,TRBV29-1,TGCAGCGTCCCCCGTGGGGATCGCCCAGATACGCAGTATTTT,CSVPRGDRPDTQYF
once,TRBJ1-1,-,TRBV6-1,TGTGCCAGCATAATCAGCGGGGGAATTGAAGCTTTCTTT,CASIISGGIEAFF
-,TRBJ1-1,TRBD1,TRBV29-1,TGCAGCGTTGTGAGAGGGGGCGAAATTGTCACTGAAGCTTTCTTT,CSVVRGGEIVTEAFF
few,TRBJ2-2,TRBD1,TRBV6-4,TGTGCCAGCAGTGAGGGACAGGGGGACACCGGGGAGCTGTTTTTT,CASSEGQGDTGELFF
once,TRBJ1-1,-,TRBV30,TGTGCCTGGAGTCCGGACAGCCATGGGGCGAGAGCTTTCTTT,CAWSPDSHGARAFF
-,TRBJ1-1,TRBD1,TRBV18,TGTGCCAGCTCACCCACTTCGACAGGGGGCGGCACTGAAGCTTTCTTT,CASSPTSTGGGTEAFF
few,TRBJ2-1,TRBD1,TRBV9,TGTGCCAGCAGCGTAGACGGACAGGGAGTCTATGAGCAGTTCTTC,CASSVDGQGVYEQFF
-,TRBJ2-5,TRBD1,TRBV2,TGTGCCAGCAGAACAGGACAGGGGGTGGAGACCCAGTACTTC,CASRTGQGVETQYF
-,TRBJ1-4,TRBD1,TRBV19,TGTGCCAGTAGTCTTCAGACAGGGTGGAATGAAAAACTGTTTTTT,CASSLQTGWNEKLFF
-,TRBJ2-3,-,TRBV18,TGTGCCAGCTCGCCGGCAGATACGCAGTATTTT,CASSPADTQYF
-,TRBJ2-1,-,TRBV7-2,TGTGCCAGCAGCCCGGACGGGACTCGACCTAATGAGCAGTTCTTC,CASSPDGTRPNEQFF
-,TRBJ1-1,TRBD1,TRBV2,TGTGCCAGCAGGAGCCACACAGGGGTGAGGGGGAACACTGAAGCTTTCTTT,CASRSHTGVRGNTEAFF
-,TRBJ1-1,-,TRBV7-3,TGTGCCAGCAGCGCGACAGGTGGTAGCAAGCTCGCTTTCTTT,CASSATGGSKLAFF
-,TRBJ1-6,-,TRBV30,TGTGCCTGGAGTTCCCGGTCCTCTCTCCACTTT,CAWSSRSSLHF
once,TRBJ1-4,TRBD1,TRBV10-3,TGTGCCACCCTAAAAGGACAGGGGATTAATGAAAAACTGTTTTTT,CATLKGQGINEKLFF
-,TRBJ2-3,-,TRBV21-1,TGTGCCAGCAGCAAAGAAAAGGCGGGGGGCGTTGGAACGGATACGCAGTATTTT,CASSKEKAGGVGTDTQYF
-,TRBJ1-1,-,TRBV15,TGTGCCACCAGCAGAGATGGAAACACTGAAGCTTTCTTT,CATSRDGNTEAFF
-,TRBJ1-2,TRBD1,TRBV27,TGTGCCAGCAGTCAGGGACAGGCGCAAACCTTC,CASSQGQAQTF
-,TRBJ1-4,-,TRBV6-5,TGTGCCAGCAGTTATAGCCCCGCCGAGCCCTCTGAAAAACTGTTTTTT,CASSYSPAEPSEKLFF
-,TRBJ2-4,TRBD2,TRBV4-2,TGTGCCAGCAGCCATACCGCTAGCGGTGCAGCCAAAAACATTCAGTACTTC,CASSHTASGAAKNIQYF
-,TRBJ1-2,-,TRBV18,TGTGCCAGCTCACCAGAGACCTATGGCTACACCTTC,CASSPETYGYTF
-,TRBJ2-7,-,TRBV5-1,TGCGCCAGCTACAGGGATCGGAGCTCCTACGAGCAGTACTTC,CASYRDRSSYEQYF
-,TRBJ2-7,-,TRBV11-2,TGTGCCAGCAGCCCCGGGTCAGCTTCCTACGAGCAGTACTTC,CASSPGSASYEQYF
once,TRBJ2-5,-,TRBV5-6,TGTGCCAGCAGCTTGGAATTCTGGGGACAAGAGACCCAGTACTTC,CASSLEFWGQETQYF
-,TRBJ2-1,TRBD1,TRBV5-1,TGCGCCAGCAGCTGGATGCAGGGGGTGCAGTTCTTC,CASSWMQGVQFF
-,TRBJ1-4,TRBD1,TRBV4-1,TGCGCCAGCAGCCAAGAGGGACAGGGTGGACGAAAACTGTTTTTT,CASSQEGQGGRKLFF
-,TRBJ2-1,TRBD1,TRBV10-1,TGCGCCAGTGCCGGGACAGCTTACAATGAGCAGTTCTTC,CASAGTAYNEQFF
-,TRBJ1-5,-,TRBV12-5,TGTGCTAGTGCCCCAAGCGGGAATCAGCCCCAGCATTTT,CASAPSGNQPQHF
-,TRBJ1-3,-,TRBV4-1,TGCGCCAGCAGCCAACCAACAGGGCCGCTTCGGATCTCTGGAAACACCATATATTTT,CASSQPTGPLRISGNTIYF
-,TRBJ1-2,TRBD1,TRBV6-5,TGTGCCAGCAGTTACCGACAGGGCGCCTACTATGGCTACACCTTC,CASSYRQGAYYGYTF
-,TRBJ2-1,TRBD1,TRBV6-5,TGTGCCAGCAAAATAAGCCGGGACAGCTACAATGAGCAGTTCTTC,CASKISRDSYNEQFF
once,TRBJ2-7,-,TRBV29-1,TGCAGCGTTGAAGGCCAGGGCCACGAGCAGTACTTC,CSVEGQGHEQYF
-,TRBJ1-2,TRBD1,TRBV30,TGTGCCTGGAGTGGCGGGACAGGCTATGGCTACACCTTC,CAWSGGTGYGYTF